The next 8 T cell receptor beta chains were all read from a single sample in a study of technical replicates of blood from a handful of donors. Produced via immunoSEQ multiplex PCR; TCRdb's table is partial and in-frame only. The repertoire holds 8,000 to 9,000 clones, with 90% as singletons. The specimen was PBMCs. The receptors come from a human donor in good health.

The chain carries TRBV30 and TRBJ2-2; 9 nucleotides match TRBD1. This CDR3 region has 14 residues. Germline trimming cut 1 base from V and 5 bases from J; bases unmatched to any gene: 2. Per the germline V gene, CDR1 is GTSNPN and CDR2 is SVGIG (reference sequence). The CDR3 DNA is TGTGCCTGGAGTGCCGGACAGGGGACCGGGGAGCTGTTTTTT. The encoded protein is CAWSAGQGTGELFF.

This clone was counted once. The chain combines TRBV19 with TRBJ1-1; D remains unclear. Trimming shortened V by 6 bases and J by 8 bases, and 10 bases separated the two germline ends. This CDR3 comprises 11 residues. Germline CDR1 reads LNHDA; CDR2 reads SQIVND (reference sequence). CDR3 DNA sequence: TGTGCCAGTAGCTACCCCGGGGAAGCTTTCTTT. It encodes CASSYPGEAFF.

This clone is a singleton in its sample. The chain recombines TRBV7-8 with TRBJ1-5; possibly TRBD1 for D (6 bases). Germline V gives CDR1 SGHVS, CDR2 FQNEAQ. The germline V and J ends were trimmed by 9 bases and 5 bases, with 23 bases remaining between them. This CDR3 contains 16 residues. As DNA, the CDR3 is TGTGCCAGAAAAGGTCAGGGGTACGCAAAAGATCAGCCCCAGCATTTT. Translated, it gives CARKGQGYAKDQPQHF.

The gene calls are TRBV29-1 and TRBJ2-1; D might be TRBD2 (6 bases). V was clipped by 2 bases and J by 2 bases, with 13 bases between them. The CDR3 consists of 15 residues. Germline V CDR1 and CDR2: SQVTM, ANQGSEA. The CDR3 DNA sequence: TGCAGCGTTGAAATGCTGGAGGGCCCCTACAATGAGCAGTTCTTC. Protein sequence: CSVEMLEGPYNEQFF.

This rearrangement joins TRBV30 to TRBJ1-2; possible D gene TRBD1, 6 bases. Trimming left V 3 bases short and J 3 bases short, with 14 bases between. The CDR3 covers 14 residues. Germline loops: CDR1 GTSNPN, CDR2 SVGIG (reference sequence). CDR3 in DNA: TGTGCCTGGAGACAGGGCCCCAGGCACTATGGCTACACCTTC. Translation: CAWRQGPRHYGYTF.

The rearrangement uses TRBV11-2 and TRBJ2-7; 9 nucleotides line up with TRBD1. This CDR3 has 15 amino acids. J lost 0 bases, V lost 5 bases, and 5 bases had no gene match. Germline values: CDR1 SGHAT, CDR2 FQNNGV. The CDR3 here is CASSTHRGPSYEQYF. The CDR3 DNA sequence: TGTGCCAGCAGCACCCACAGGGGGCCCTCCTACGAGCAGTACTTC.

This chain links TRBV2 with TRBJ1-5; D is possibly TRBD1 (6 bases). The ends were cut back, 2 bases at V and 4 bases at J, with 15 bases in the middle. The germline V gene encodes CDR1 SNHLY and CDR2 FYNNEI. The length of the CDR3 is 16 residues. The CDR3 loop reads CASSETTGFRNQPQHF. CDR3 DNA sequence: TGTGCCAGCAGTGAAACTACAGGGTTTCGAAATCAGCCCCAGCATTTT.

The chain couples TRBV7-8 to TRBJ2-1; 9 bases align to TRBD1. The CDR3 length is 16 residues. Germline V gene data show CDR1 as SGHVS and CDR2 as FQNEAQ. V lost 5 bases to trimming and J lost 6 bases; unmatched junction nucleotides: 11. This CDR3 is CASSAEGGTGTNEQFF. CDR3 bases: TGTGCCAGCAGCGCCGAGGGGGGGACAGGGACCAATGAGCAGTTCTTC.